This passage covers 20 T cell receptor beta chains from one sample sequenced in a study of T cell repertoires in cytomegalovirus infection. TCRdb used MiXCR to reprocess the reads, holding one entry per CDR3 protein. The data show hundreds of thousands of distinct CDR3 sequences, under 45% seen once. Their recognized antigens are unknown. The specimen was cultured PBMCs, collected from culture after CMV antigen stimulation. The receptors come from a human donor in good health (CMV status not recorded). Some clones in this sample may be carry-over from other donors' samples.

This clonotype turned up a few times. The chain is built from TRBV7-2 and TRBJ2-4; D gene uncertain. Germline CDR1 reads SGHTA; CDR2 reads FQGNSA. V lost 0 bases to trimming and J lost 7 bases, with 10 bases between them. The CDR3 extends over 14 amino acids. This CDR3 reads CASSLASIGNIQYF. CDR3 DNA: TGTGCCAGCAGCTTAGCCAGTATCGGGAACATTCAGTACTTC.

CDR3 in amino acids: CASSQQRFFYNEQFF. The CDR3 nucleotides read TGTGCCAGCAGTCAACAACGGTTTTTCTACAATGAGCAGTTCTTC. V gene TRBV12-3 or TRBV12-4 combines with J gene TRBJ2-1; D not resolved. Trimming pared 5 bases from V and 3 bases from J, leaving 14 bases between. CDR3 length: 15 amino acids.

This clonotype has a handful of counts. CDR3 loop: CASTLDSTYNEQFF. The CDR3 DNA reads TGTGCCAGCACCCTGGACTCCACCTACAATGAGCAGTTCTTC. The gene calls are TRBV6-1 and TRBJ2-1; a possible D gene is TRBD2 (5 bases). The CDR3 spans 14 residues. The germline V gene encodes CDR1 MNHNS and CDR2 SASEGT. Trimming shortened V by 7 bases and J by 2 bases, and 12 bases separated the two germline ends.

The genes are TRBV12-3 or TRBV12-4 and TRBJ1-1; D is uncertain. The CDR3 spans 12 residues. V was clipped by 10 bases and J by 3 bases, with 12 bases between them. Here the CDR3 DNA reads TGTGCCACCGACGCGGGGTACACTGAAGCTTTCTTT. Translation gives CATDAGYTEAFF.

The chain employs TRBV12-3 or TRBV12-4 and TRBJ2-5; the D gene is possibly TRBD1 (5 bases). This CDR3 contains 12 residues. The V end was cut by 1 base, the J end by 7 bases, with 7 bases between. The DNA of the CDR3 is TGTGCCAGCAGTTTAGGGGGCAGGACCCAGTACTTC. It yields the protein CASSLGGRTQYF.

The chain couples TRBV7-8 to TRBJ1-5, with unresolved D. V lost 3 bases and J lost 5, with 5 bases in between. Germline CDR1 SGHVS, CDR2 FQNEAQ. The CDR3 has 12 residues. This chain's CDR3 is CASSFKDQPQHF. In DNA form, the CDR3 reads TGTGCCAGCAGCTTTAAGGATCAGCCCCAGCATTTT. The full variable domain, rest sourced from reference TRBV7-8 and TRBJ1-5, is GAGVSQSPRYKVAKRGQDVALRCDPISGHVSLFWYQQALGQGPEFLTYFQNEAQLDKSGLPSDRFFAERPEGSVSTLKIQRTQQEDSAVYLCASSFKDQPQHFGDGTRLSIL.

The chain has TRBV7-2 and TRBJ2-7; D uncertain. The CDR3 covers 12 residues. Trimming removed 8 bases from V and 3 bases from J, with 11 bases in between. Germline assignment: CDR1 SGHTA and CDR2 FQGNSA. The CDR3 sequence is CASEQQNYEQYF. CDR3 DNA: TGTGCCAGCGAACAGCAGAACTACGAGCAGTACTTC.

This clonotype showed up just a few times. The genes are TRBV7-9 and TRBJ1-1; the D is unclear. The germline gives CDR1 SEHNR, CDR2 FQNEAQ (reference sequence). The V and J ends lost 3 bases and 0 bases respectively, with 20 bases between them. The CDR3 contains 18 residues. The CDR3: CASSFPGSGHNMNTEAFF. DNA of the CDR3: TGTGCCAGCAGCTTTCCCGGATCCGGCCATAATATGAACACTGAAGCTTTCTTT.

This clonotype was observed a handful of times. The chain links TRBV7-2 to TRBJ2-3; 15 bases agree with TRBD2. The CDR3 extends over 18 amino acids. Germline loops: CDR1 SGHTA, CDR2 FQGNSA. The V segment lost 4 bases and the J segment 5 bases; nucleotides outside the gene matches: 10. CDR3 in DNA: TGTGCCAGCAGCTCAAAGGGACTAGCGGGAGGAAGGGGAGATACGCAGTATTTT. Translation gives CASSSKGLAGGRGDTQYF.

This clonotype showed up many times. The CDR3 protein is CASSPNRETTDTQYF. The CDR3 DNA is TGTGCCAGCAGCCCGAACAGGGAGACCACAGATACGCAGTATTTT. V is TRBV7-2 and J is TRBJ2-3, with D perhaps TRBD1 (6 bases). Per germline, CDR1 SGHTA and CDR2 FQGNSA. Trimming shortened V by 5 bases and J by 2 bases, and 14 bases separated the two germline ends. The CDR3 has 15 residues. Filled out from reference TRBV7-2 and TRBJ2-3, the complete variable domain reads GAGVSQSPSNKVTEKGKDVELRCDPISGHTALYWYRQSLGQGLEFLIYFQGNSAPDKSGLPSDRFSAERTGGSVSTLTIQRTQQEDSAVYLCASSPNRETTDTQYFGPGTRLTVL.

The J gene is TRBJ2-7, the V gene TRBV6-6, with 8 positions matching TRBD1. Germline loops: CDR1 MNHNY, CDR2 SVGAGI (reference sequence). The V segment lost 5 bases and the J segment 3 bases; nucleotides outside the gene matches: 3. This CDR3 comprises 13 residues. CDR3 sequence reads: CASSQTGVYEQYF. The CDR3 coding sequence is TGTGCCAGCAGTCAGACAGGGGTCTACGAGCAGTACTTC.

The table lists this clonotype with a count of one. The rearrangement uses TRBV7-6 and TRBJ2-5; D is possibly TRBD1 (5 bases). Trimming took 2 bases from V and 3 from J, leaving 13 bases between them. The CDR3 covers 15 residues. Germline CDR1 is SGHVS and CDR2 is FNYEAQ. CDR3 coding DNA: TGTGCCAGCAGCTTATGGTTGGGCAGGGAAGAGACCCAGTACTTC. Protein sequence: CASSLWLGREETQYF.

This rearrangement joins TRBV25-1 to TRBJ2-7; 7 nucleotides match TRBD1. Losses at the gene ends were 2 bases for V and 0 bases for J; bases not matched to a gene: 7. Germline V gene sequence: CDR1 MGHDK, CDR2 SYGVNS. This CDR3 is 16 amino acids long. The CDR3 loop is CASSEHGQDNSYEQYF. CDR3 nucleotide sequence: TGTGCCAGCAGTGAACACGGACAGGACAACTCCTACGAGCAGTACTTC.

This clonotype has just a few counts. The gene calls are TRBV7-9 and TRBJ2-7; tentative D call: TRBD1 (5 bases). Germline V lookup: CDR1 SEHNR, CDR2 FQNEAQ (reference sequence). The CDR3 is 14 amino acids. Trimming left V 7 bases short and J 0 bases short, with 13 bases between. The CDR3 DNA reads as TGTGCCAGCACCTCAGGGTTTATCTCCTACGAGCAGTACTTC. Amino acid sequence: CASTSGFISYEQYF. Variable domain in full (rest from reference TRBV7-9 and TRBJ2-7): DTGVSQNPRHKITKRGQNVTFRCDPISEHNRLYWYRQTLGQGPEFLTYFQNEAQLEKSRLLSDRFSAERPKGSFSTLEIQRTEQGDSAMYLCASTSGFISYEQYFGPGTRLTVT.

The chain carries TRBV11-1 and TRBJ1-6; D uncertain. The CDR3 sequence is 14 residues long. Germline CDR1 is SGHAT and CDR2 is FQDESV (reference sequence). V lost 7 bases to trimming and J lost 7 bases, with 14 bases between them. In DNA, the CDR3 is TGTGCCAGCAAGACCCTTTCTGAGAATTCACCCCTCCACTTT. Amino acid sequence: CASKTLSENSPLHF. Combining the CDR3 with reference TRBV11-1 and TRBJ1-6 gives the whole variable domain EAEVAQSPRYKITEKSQAVAFWCDPISGHATLYWYRQILGQGPELLVQFQDESVVDDSQLPKDRFSAERLKGVDSTLKIQPAELGDSAMYLCASKTLSENSPLHFGNGTRLTVT.

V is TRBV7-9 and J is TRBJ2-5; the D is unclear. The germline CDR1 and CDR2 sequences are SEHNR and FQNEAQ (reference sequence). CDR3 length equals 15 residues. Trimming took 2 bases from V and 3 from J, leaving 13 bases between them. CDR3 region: CASSLFRVIEETQYF. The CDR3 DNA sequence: TGTGCCAGCAGCTTATTTCGGGTGATCGAAGAGACCCAGTACTTC.

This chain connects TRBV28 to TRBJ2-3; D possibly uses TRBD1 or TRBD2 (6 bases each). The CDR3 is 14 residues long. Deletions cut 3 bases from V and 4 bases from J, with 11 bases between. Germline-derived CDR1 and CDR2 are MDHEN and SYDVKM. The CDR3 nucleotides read TGTGCCAGCAGTTTGTTAAGGGGGGCAGATACGCAGTATTTT. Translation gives CASSLLRGADTQYF.

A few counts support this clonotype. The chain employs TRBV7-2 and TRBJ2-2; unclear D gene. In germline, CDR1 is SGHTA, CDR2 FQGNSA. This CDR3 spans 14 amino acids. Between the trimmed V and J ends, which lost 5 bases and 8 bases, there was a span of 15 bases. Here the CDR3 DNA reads TGTGCCAGCAGCAGATCCGGGCTTCTTGGGGAGCTGTTTTTT. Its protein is CASSRSGLLGELFF.

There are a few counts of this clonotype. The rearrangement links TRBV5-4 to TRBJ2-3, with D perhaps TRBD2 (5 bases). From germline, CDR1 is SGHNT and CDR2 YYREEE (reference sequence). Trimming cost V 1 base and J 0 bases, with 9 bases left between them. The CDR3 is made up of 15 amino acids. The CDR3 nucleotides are TGTGCCAGCAGCTTGCGACTACTAAGCACAGATACGCAGTATTTT. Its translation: CASSLRLLSTDTQYF.

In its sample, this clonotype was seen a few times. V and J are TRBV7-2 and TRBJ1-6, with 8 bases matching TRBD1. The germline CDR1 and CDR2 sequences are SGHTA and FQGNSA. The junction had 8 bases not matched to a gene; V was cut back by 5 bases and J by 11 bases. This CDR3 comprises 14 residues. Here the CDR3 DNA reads TGTGCCAGCAGCCTACAGACAGGGGCTCCACCCCTCCACTTT. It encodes CASSLQTGAPPLHF.